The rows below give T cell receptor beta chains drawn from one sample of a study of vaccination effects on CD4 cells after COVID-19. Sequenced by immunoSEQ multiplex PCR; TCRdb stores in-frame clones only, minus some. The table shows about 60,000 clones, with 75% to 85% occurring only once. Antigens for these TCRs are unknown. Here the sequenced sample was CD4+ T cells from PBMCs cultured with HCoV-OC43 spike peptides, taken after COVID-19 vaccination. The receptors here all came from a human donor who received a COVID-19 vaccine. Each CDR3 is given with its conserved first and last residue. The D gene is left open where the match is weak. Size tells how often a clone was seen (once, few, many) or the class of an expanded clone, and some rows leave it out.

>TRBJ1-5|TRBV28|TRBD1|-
TGTGCCAGCAGTGGCAGGGGGGACATTCAGCCCCAGCATTTT
CASSGRGDIQPQHF
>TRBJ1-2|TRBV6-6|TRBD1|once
TGTGCCAGCAGCAAAGGCCCGACAGGGACTCTGAGCTACACCTTC
CASSKGPTGTLSYTF
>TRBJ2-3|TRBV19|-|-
TGTGCCAGTAGTATTGGGAGGAGCTCAGATACGCAGTATTTT
CASSIGRSSDTQYF
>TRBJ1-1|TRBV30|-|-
TGTGCCTGGAGGGTAGGGACATTGAACACTGAAGCTTTCTTT
CAWRVGTLNTEAFF
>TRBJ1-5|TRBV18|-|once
TGTGCCAGCTCACCGGACGGGGATCAGCCCCAGCATTTT
CASSPDGDQPQHF
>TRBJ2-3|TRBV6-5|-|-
TGTGCCCCGGGACCCCGCACAGATACGCAGTATTTT
CAPGPRTDTQYF
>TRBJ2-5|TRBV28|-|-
TGTGCCAGCAGCGTTCCAGGGGCTAACCCCCAAGAGACCCAGTACTTC
CASSVPGANPQETQYF
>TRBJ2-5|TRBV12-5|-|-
TGTGCTAGTGGTTTGCTAGGACTGGAGACCCAGTACTTC
CASGLLGLETQYF
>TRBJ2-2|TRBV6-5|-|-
TGTGCCAGCGCCTTTTCTAACACCGGGGAGCTGTTTTTT
CASAFSNTGELFF
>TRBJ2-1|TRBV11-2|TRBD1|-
TGTGCCAGCAGCCCCCTCACGACAGGGGGTTACAATGAGCAGTTCTTC
CASSPLTTGGYNEQFF
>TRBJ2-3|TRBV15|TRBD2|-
TGTGCCACCAGCAGACTAGCGGGGGGCCCGGATACGCAGTATTTT
CATSRLAGGPDTQYF
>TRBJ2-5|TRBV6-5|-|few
TGTGCCAGCACCCGACCAAAGGACCAAGAGACCCAGTACTTC
CASTRPKDQETQYF
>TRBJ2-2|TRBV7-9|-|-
TGTGCCAGCAGCTTAGCCCAAAACCGCGGGGAGCTGTTTTTT
CASSLAQNRGELFF
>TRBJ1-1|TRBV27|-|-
TGTGCCAGCAGTTTATCGGGACGTGAAGCTTTCTTT
CASSLSGREAFF
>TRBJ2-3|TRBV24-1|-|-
TGTGCCACCAGTGATAGCCTAGAAGGGACGACAGATACGCAGTATTTT
CATSDSLEGTTDTQYF
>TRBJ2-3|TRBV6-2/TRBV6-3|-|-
TGTGCCAGCAGCCTAACTCCACTAGAGTCAGATACGCAGTATTTT
CASSLTPLESDTQYF
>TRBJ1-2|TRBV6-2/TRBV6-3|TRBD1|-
TGTGCCAGCAGCCTAAGACCTCGGGACAGGGGGCTCATTAACTATGGCTACACCTTC
CASSLRPRDRGLINYGYTF
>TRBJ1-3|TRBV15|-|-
TGTGCCACCAGCAGAGATAGTGTACCCGGAAACACCATATATTTT
CATSRDSVPGNTIYF
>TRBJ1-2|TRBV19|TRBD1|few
TGTGCCAGTAGTATAGAAGGGACAGGGGGAGACTACACCTTC
CASSIEGTGGDYTF
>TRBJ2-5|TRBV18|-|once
TGTGCCAGCTCACCTGGACAGAAAGAGACCCAGTACTTC
CASSPGQKETQYF
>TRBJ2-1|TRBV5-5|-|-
TGTGCCAGCAGTCTCGGGCCAGGGAGCTCCTACAATGAGCAGTTCTTC
CASSLGPGSSYNEQFF
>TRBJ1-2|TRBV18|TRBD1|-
TGTGCCAGCTCACCACCGGGGGACAGGCCGGACTATGGCTACACCTTC
CASSPPGDRPDYGYTF
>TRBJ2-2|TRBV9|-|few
TGTGCCAGCAGCTACGGAAACACCGGGGAGCTGTTTTTT
CASSYGNTGELFF
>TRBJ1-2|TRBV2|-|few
TGTGCCAGCAGTGAATCTGGCAACTATGGCTACACCTTC
CASSESGNYGYTF
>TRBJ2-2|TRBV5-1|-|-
TGCGCCAGCAGCTTTGATACAGGGAACACCGGGGAGCTGTTTTTT
CASSFDTGNTGELFF
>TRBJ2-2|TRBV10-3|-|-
TGTGCCATCAGTGACAGGTTGTTCGCGAACACCGGGGAGCTGTTTTTT
CAISDRLFANTGELFF
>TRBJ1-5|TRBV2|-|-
TGTGCCAGCAGTGACACGACGGCAGATCAGCCCCAGCATTTT
CASSDTTADQPQHF
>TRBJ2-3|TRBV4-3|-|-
TGCGCCAGCAGCCAAGAATCCGCAGATACGCAGTATTTT
CASSQESADTQYF
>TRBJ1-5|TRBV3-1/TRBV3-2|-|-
TGTGCCAGCAGCCCCTTCGGTAGCAATCAGCCCCAGCATTTT
CASSPFGSNQPQHF
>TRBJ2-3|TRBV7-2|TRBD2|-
TGTGCCACATCGGTGCGGGGGGGTATAGATACGCAGTATTTT
CATSVRGGIDTQYF
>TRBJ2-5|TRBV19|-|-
TGTGCCAGGCATGTTATCACAAAAGAGACCCAGTACTTC
CARHVITKETQYF
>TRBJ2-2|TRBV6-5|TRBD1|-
TGTGCCACCAACAGGGGGCGCGACGGGGAGCTGTTTTTT
CATNRGRDGELFF
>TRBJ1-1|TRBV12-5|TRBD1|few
TGTGCTAGTGGTCGACAGGGTGGAACTGAAGCTTTCTTT
CASGRQGGTEAFF
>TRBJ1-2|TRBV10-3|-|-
TGTGCCATCAGTGAGTTTAAAGGCCACACCTTC
CAISEFKGHTF
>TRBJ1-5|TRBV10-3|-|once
TGTGCCATCAGTGACTCGGGGAGGGGCAATCAGCCCCAGCATTTT
CAISDSGRGNQPQHF
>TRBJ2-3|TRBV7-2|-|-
TGTGCCAGCGGGGGGGCCGCAGATACGCAGTATTTT
CASGGAADTQYF
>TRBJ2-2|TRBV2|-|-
TGTGCCAGCAGTCTATACGGGCGGGAGCTGTTTTTT
CASSLYGRELFF
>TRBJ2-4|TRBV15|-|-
TGTGCCACCAGCCGTACCCCTTCTGACGCCAAAAACATTCAGTACTTC
CATSRTPSDAKNIQYF
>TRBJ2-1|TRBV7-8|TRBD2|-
TGTGCCAGCAGCTTACTAGCGGGGGCCAGGGATGAGCAGTTCTTC
CASSLLAGARDEQFF
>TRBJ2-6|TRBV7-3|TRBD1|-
TGTGCCAGCAGCTCGGGACAGGGGTTAACTGGGGCCAACGTCCTGACTTTC
CASSSGQGLTGANVLTF
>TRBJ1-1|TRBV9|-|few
TGTGCCAGCACCCCCTTTTTGGATCACACTGAAGCTTTCTTT
CASTPFLDHTEAFF
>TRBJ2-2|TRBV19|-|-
TGTGCCAGTAAGGGGCTAGACACCGGGGAGCTGTTTTTT
CASKGLDTGELFF
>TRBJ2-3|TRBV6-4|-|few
TGTGCCAGCAGCGCTACAGGTTATGACACAGATACGCAGTATTTT
CASSATGYDTDTQYF
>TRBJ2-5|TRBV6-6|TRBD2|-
TGTGCCAGCAGCCGGACTAGCGGGGCCCAAGAGACCCAGTACTTC
CASSRTSGAQETQYF
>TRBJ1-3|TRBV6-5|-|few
TGTGCCAGCAGTCGTCAGGTTAACTCTGGAAACACCATATATTTT
CASSRQVNSGNTIYF
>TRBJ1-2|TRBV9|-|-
TGTGCCAGCAGCGTAGGACGGTTACGGGGAGGGGACTATGGCTACACCTTC
CASSVGRLRGGDYGYTF
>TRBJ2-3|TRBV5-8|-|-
TGTGCCAGCCCCAATGACCCGGGAAGCACAGATACGCAGTATTTT
CASPNDPGSTDTQYF